These T cell receptor beta chains were read from a single sample in a study of Ad26.COV2.S vaccination and SARS-CoV-2 variants. The assay was immunoSEQ multiplex PCR, and TCRdb's table has in-frame clones only and misses some. The sample lists approximately 420,000 clones, 70% to 90% occurring once. The sequenced sample was peripheral blood, obtained in a trial of Ad26.COV2.S vaccine versus placebo. These receptors originate from a person aged 18-60 years who received the Ad26.COV2.S COVID-19 vaccine or a placebo. Each CDR3 is given with its conserved first and last residue. Fields, in order: clone size, D gene, V gene, CDR3 protein. The D gene is left open where the match is weak. Clone size, where shown, is once, few, many, or a class for clones that have expanded.

- - TRBV6-2/TRBV6-3 CASSLGPLNEQFF
- - TRBV19 CARGPPQGNGELFF
- TRBD1 TRBV12-3/TRBV12-4 CASSQQGDTIYF
few - TRBV4-1 CASSQDPGGRDSPLHF
- TRBD1 TRBV5-5 CASSLQVPGGTEAFF
- - TRBV7-7 CASSFSFSETQYF
- - TRBV6-6 CASSYSRTEKTEAFF
- - TRBV3-1/TRBV3-2 CASSQDLGEQYF
- TRBD2 TRBV5-4 CASSLAWASGGYTQYF
- TRBD1 TRBV25-1 CATTGGKGYTF
- - TRBV5-6 CASSAVGQGGNEQFF
- - TRBV4-2 CASSQDGDLAQEQYF
- TRBD1 TRBV7-2 CASSLETGYTEAFF
- TRBD1 TRBV5-4 CASSSSGTGVYNEQFF
- - TRBV5-1 CASSAEDGNTIYF
- - TRBV7-8 CASSLGDEQYF
- - TRBV7-8 CASSWDTGWETQYF
- - TRBV3-1/TRBV3-2 CASSQTGSNQPQHF
once TRBD1 TRBV4-1 CASRDRGTTEAFF
- - TRBV5-8 CASSLHRWYSNQPQHF
few - TRBV4-3 CASSQDSGTGELFF
- - TRBV7-9 CASLPLAKNIQYF
- - TRBV5-1 CASRNRENTEAFF
- - TRBV29-1 CSVGRLLGETQYF
- - TRBV15 CATSLVDPSTDTQYF
- - TRBV19 CASTSTKSSYEQYF
- TRBD1 TRBV9 CASSAPRTGNTEAFF